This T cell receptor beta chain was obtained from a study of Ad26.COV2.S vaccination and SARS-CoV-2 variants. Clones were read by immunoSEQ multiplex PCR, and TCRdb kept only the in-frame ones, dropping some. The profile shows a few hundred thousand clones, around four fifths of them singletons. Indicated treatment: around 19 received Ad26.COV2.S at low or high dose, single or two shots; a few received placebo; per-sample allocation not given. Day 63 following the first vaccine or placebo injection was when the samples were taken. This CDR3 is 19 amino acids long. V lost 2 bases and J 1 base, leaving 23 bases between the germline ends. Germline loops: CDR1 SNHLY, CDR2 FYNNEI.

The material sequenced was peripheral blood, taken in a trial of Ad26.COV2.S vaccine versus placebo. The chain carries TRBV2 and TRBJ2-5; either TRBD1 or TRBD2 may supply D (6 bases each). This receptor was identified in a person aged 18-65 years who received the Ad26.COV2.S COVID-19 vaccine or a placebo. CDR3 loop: CASSELVTGDIASQETQYF. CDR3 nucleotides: TGTGCCAGCAGTGAATTGGTTACGGGGGACATAGCCTCCCAAGAGACCCAGTACTTC. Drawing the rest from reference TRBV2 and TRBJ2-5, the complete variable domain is EPEVTQTPSHQVTQMGQEVILRCVPISNHLYFYWYRQILGQKVEFLVSFYNNEISEKSEIFDDQFSVERPDGSNFTLKIRSTKLEDSAMYFCASSELVTGDIASQETQYFGPGTRLLVL.